A single sample gave rise to the 23 T cell receptor beta chains below, sequenced in a study of radiation and T cells in renal cell carcinoma. The time point: blood 4 weeks post-SBRT, at nephrectomy. Treatment specified: 15 Gy SBRT to primary tumor, nephrectomy 4 weeks later. Sequenced by immunoSEQ multiplex PCR; TCRdb stores in-frame clones only, minus some. The table shows over 85,000 clones, with approximately 80% occurring only once. Source: blood, taken from a patient whose treatment included radiotherapy and nephrectomy. The receptor source for this set is a man over 45 with renal cell carcinoma.

This clone turned up a few times. The chain uses TRBV10-3 and TRBJ1-1; TRBD1 aligns across 9 bases. V was pared by 9 bases and J by 8 bases, with 7 bases of the junction left unmatched. This CDR3 is 12 amino acids long. Per the germline V gene, CDR1 is ENHRY and CDR2 is SYGVKD. The CDR3 DNA follows: TGTGCCATAGGGACAGGGTCAGGAGAAGCTTTCTTT. Translated, it gives CAIGTGSGEAFF.

About this clone: The junction departs from the called germline gene at one end, perhaps through a read error. The chain employs TRBV7-7 and TRBJ2-3, with D possibly called TRBD1 or TRBD2 (6 bases each). The CDR3 runs to 15 residues. Germline loops: CDR1 SSHAT, CDR2 FNYEAQ (reference sequence). CDR3 DNA sequence: TGTGCTAGCAGCCCTACAGGGACTAGCACAGATACGCAGTATTTT. Its protein product is CASSPTGTSTDTQYF.

This clone is a singleton in its sample. The chain combines TRBV29-1 with TRBJ2-5; 8 bases align to TRBD1. The CDR3 is 15 residues long. V lost 3 bases and J lost 3; bases outside the gene matches: 9. From germline, CDR1 is SQVTM and CDR2 ANQGSEA. For the CDR3, the DNA is TGCAGCGTTGATCGTGCAGGGGGCTTTAAAGAGACCCAGTACTTC. It codes for CSVDRAGGFKETQYF.

The chain carries TRBV6-5 and TRBJ1-1; no reliable D call. Trimming left V 6 bases short and J 3 bases short, with 11 bases between. CDR1 MNHEY and CDR2 SVGAGI come from the germline V gene. This CDR3 comprises 13 residues. The CDR3 loop is CASSLERDTEAFF. DNA for the CDR3: TGTGCCAGCAGCCTGGAACGGGACACTGAAGCTTTCTTT.

The chain is built from TRBV30 and TRBJ1-2, with D uncertain. V lost 2 bases and J lost 4, with 8 bases in between. Per the germline V gene, CDR1 is GTSNPN and CDR2 is SVGIG (reference sequence). The CDR3 is made up of 12 amino acids. The CDR3 region has the DNA TGTGCCTGGAGTCCTTTCAGCTATGGCTACACCTTC. It specifies CAWSPFSYGYTF.

This clone turned up a few times. The chain recombines TRBV11-2 with TRBJ1-2, with D perhaps TRBD1 (5 bases). V was pared by 5 bases and J by 4 bases, with 8 bases between. CDR1 is SGHAT and CDR2 is FQNNGV in the germline V gene. CDR3 length equals 12 residues. CDR3 region: CASSRGVYGYTF. CDR3 nucleotides: TGTGCCAGCAGCCGAGGGGTCTATGGCTACACCTTC.

The J gene is TRBJ2-3, the V gene TRBV7-9; D is unclear. Germline V gene data show CDR1 as SEHNR and CDR2 as FQNEAQ (reference sequence). V dropped 2 bases and J dropped 0 bases, with 9 bases sitting between them. The CDR3 sequence is 15 residues long. CDR3 sequence (DNA): TGTGCCAGCAGCTTACGTCAACAGAGCACAGATACGCAGTATTTT. This encodes CASSLRQQSTDTQYF.

The chain recombines TRBV5-1 with TRBJ1-3; no firm D call. The V end lost 0 bases, the J end lost 0 bases, and 4 bases lay between the germline ends. The CDR3 spans 14 residues. Germline assignment: CDR1 SGHRS and CDR2 YFSETQ. CDR3 nucleotides: TGCGCCAGCAGCTTGGAGAGCTCTGGAAACACCATATATTTT. This sequence encodes CASSLESSGNTIYF.

The gene calls are TRBV15 and TRBJ1-3; 8 bases line up with TRBD1. The J segment lost 8 bases and the V segment lost 2 bases, leaving 8 bases of the junction unmatched. CDR3 length: 15 residues. The V gene's germline CDR1 is LNHNV and CDR2 YYDKDF (reference sequence). CDR3 coding DNA: TGTGCCACCAGCAGACCGAACGACAGGGGAGACACCATATATTTT. This gives the protein CATSRPNDRGDTIYF.

The J gene is TRBJ2-2, the V gene TRBV9, with D possibly being TRBD2 (6 bases). This CDR3 spans 15 amino acids. Germline assignment: CDR1 SGDLS and CDR2 YYNGEE. Trimming removed 1 base from V and 2 bases from J, with 9 bases in between. The CDR3 DNA sequence: TGTGCCAGCAGCGTACTTAGCGGAAACACCGGGGAGCTGTTTTTT. Its protein product is CASSVLSGNTGELFF.

This chain links TRBV6-6 with TRBJ1-2, with 7 bases aligning to TRBD1. The trim removed 7 bases at V and 0 bases at J, leaving 5 bases unmatched. Germline V CDR1 and CDR2: MNHNY, SVGAGI (reference sequence). The CDR3 contains 14 residues. DNA for the CDR3: TGTGCCAGCACAGACAGGGCCACTAACTATGGCTACACCTTC. Protein product: CASTDRATNYGYTF.

V is TRBV28 and J is TRBJ2-2; maybe TRBD1 (6 bases). Per germline, CDR1 MDHEN and CDR2 SYDVKM. The CDR3 totals 14 residues. V was trimmed by 8 bases and J by 7 bases, leaving 17 bases between them. CDR3 bases: TGTGCCAGCGATACAGGGTCGAGCAACGGGGAGCTGTTTTTT. Translated: CASDTGSSNGELFF.

The chain has TRBV4-3 and TRBJ1-2, with D perhaps matching TRBD1 (5 bases). In germline, CDR1 is LGHNA, CDR2 YSLEER. The CDR3 runs 16 residues. V lost 0 bases and J lost 2, with 13 bases in between. The CDR3 bases are TGCGCCAGCAGCCAAGATAGGGGCAGACTCAACTATGGCTACACCTTC. This codes for CASSQDRGRLNYGYTF.

This chain connects TRBV5-5 to TRBJ1-3; D is uncertain. The germline CDR1 and CDR2 sequences are SGHKS and YYEKEE (reference sequence). The CDR3 consists of 15 residues. Between the trimmed V and J ends, which lost 0 bases and 0 bases, there was a span of 7 bases. In DNA, the CDR3 is TGTGCCAGCAGCTTGGATTATAGCTCTGGAAACACCATATATTTT. Translating gives CASSLDYSSGNTIYF.

The chain combines TRBV27 with TRBJ1-2; no clear D. Germline assignment: CDR1 MNHEY and CDR2 SMNVEV (reference sequence). V lost 0 bases and J lost 7, with 12 bases in between. This CDR3 contains 14 residues. CDR3 sequence reads: CASSLSWPGPGYTF. DNA for the CDR3: TGTGCCAGCAGTTTATCGTGGCCCGGGCCTGGCTACACCTTC.

The chain has TRBV5-4 and TRBJ2-3; 7 bases agree with TRBD1. This CDR3 has 14 amino acids. The V gene end was trimmed by 0 bases and the J gene end by 3 bases; junction bases not matched to a gene: 1. Per germline, CDR1 SGHNT and CDR2 YYREEE (reference sequence). For the CDR3, the DNA is TGTGCCAGCAGCTTGGCAGGGGGTACAGATACGCAGTATTTT. The encoded protein is CASSLAGGTDTQYF. Drawing the rest from reference TRBV5-4 and TRBJ2-3, the complete variable domain is ETGVTQSPTHLIKTRGQQVTLRCSSQSGHNTVSWYQQALGQGPQFIFQYYREEENGRGNFPPRFSGLQFPNYSSELNVNALELDDSALYLCASSLAGGTDTQYFGPGTRLTVL.

The chain uses TRBV18 and TRBJ2-7, with D perhaps matching TRBD1 (6 bases). Per the germline V gene, CDR1 is KGHSH and CDR2 is LQKENI. The CDR3 runs to 16 residues. Trimming cost V 0 bases and J 3 bases, with 15 bases left between them. This CDR3 is CASSPPSGTTYYEQYF. The DNA of the CDR3 is TGTGCCAGCTCACCACCCTCAGGGACAACCTACTACGAGCAGTACTTC.

The genes are TRBV7-2 and TRBJ1-5; no definite D call. This CDR3 region has 13 residues. Trimming left V 2 bases short and J 1 base short, with 3 bases between. CDR1 SGHTA and CDR2 FQGNSA come from the germline V gene. CDR3 sequence (DNA): TGTGCCAGCAGCTTACGGAGCAATCAGCCCCAGCATTTT. This translates into CASSLRSNQPQHF.

This chain joins TRBV5-4 and TRBJ2-3, with 9 bases that match TRBD2. The V gene's germline CDR1 is SGHNT and CDR2 YYREEE (reference sequence). The CDR3 sequence is 16 residues long. With 0 bases clipped from V and 4 bases from J, the junction kept 6 bases outside the gene matches. The CDR3 nucleotides are TGTGCCAGCAGCTTGGAATTAGCGGGGGTCGCAGATACGCAGTATTTT. Protein: CASSLELAGVADTQYF.

This sequence joins TRBV7-8 and TRBJ1-3; no clear D. The ends were cut back, 1 base at V and 0 bases at J, with 16 bases in the middle. The CDR3 is made up of 18 amino acids. Germline CDR1 is SGHVS and CDR2 is FQNEAQ. Here the CDR3 reads CASSLESYRVLSGNTIYF. In DNA form, the CDR3 reads TGTGCCAGCAGCTTAGAGTCGTATAGGGTACTCTCTGGAAACACCATATATTTT.

CDR3 protein: CASHTGGNTGELFF. DNA of the CDR3: TGCGCCAGCCATACAGGGGGCAACACCGGGGAGCTGTTTTTT. This chain uses TRBV5-1 with TRBJ2-2, with 9 positions matching TRBD1. Looked up from germline, CDR1 is SGHRS and CDR2 is YFSETQ. V lost 7 bases, J lost 2 bases, and 3 bases stayed unmatched. The CDR3 runs 14 residues.

The genes are TRBV18 and TRBJ2-3; D unclear. The CDR3 length is 13 residues. CDR1 and CDR2 from the germline V gene are KGHSH and LQKENI. V was shortened by 2 bases and J by 4 bases, with 7 bases between the two germline ends. The CDR3 coding sequence is TGTGCCAGCTCACCAGGCCTAGCAGATACGCAGTATTTT. This encodes CASSPGLADTQYF.

This clone occurred once. The chain recombines TRBV5-1 with TRBJ2-1; a possible D gene is TRBD2 (5 bases). This CDR3 comprises 14 residues. Trimming removed 0 bases from V and 2 bases from J, with 6 bases in between. CDR1 is SGHRS, CDR2 YFSETQ, per germline. The CDR3 DNA sequence: TGCGCCAGCAGCTTGGACGGGGCCTACAATGAGCAGTTCTTC. Its translation: CASSLDGAYNEQFF. Variable domain in full (rest from reference TRBV5-1 and TRBJ2-1): KAGVTQTPRYLIKTRGQQVTLSCSPISGHRSVSWYQQTPGQGLQFLFEYFSETQRNKGNFPGRFSGRQFSNSRSEMNVSTLELGDSALYLCASSLDGAYNEQFFGPGTRLTVL.